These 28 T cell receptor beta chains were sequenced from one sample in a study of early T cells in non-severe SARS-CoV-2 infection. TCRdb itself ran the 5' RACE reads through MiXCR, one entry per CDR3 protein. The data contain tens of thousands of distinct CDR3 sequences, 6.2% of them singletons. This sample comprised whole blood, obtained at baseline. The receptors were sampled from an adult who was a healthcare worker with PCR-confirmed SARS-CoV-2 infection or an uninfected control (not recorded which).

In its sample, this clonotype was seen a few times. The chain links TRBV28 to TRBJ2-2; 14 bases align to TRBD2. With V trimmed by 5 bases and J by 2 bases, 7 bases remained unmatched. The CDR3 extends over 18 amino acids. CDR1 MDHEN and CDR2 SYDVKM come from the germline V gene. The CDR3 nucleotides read TGTGCCAGCAGTCCGGGACTAGCGGGAGTAATAAACACCGGGGAGCTGTTTTTT. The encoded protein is CASSPGLAGVINTGELFF.

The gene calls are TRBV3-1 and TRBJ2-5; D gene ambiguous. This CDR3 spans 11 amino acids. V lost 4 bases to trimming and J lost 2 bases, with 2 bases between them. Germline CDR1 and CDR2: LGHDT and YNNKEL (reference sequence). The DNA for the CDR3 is TGTGCCAGCAGCCGGCAAGAGACCCAGTACTTC. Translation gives CASSRQETQYF.

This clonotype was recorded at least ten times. CDR3 loop: CASSYSKGVHEKLFF. The CDR3 nucleotides read TGTGCCAGCAGTTACTCGAAGGGGGTTCATGAAAAACTGTTTTTT. The gene calls are TRBV6-5 and TRBJ1-4; tentatively, D is TRBD1 (6 bases). The CDR3 sequence is 15 residues long. Germline V gene data show CDR1 as MNHEY and CDR2 as SVGAGI. Trimming stripped 0 bases from V and 6 bases from J, with 11 bases between.

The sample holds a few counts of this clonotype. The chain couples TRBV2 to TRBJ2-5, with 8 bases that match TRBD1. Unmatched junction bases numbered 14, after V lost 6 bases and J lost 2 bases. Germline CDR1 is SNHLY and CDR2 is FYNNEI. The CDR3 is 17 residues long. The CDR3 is CASSISLTGGWQETQYF. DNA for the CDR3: TGTGCCAGCAGCATTTCACTAACAGGGGGATGGCAAGAGACCCAGTACTTC.

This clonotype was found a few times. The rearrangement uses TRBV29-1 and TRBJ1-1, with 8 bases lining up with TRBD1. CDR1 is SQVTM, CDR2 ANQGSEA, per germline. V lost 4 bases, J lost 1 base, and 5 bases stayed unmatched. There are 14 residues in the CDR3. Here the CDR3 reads CSVGHRGWNTEAFF. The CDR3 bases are TGCAGCGTTGGTCACAGGGGGTGGAACACTGAAGCTTTCTTT.

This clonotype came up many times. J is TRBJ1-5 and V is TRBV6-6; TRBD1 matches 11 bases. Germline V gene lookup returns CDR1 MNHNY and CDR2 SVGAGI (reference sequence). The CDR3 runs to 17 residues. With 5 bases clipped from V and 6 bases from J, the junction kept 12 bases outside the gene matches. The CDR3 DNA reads TGTGCCAGCAGTCGAGAGGGTGGGACAGGGGGTTTTCAGCCCCAGCATTTT. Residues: CASSREGGTGGFQPQHF.

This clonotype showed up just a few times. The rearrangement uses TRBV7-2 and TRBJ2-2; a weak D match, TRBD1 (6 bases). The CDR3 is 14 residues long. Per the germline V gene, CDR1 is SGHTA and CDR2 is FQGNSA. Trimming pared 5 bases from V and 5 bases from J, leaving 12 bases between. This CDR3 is CASSGQGQTGELFF. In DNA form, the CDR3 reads TGTGCCAGCAGCGGTCAGGGGCAAACCGGGGAGCTGTTTTTT.

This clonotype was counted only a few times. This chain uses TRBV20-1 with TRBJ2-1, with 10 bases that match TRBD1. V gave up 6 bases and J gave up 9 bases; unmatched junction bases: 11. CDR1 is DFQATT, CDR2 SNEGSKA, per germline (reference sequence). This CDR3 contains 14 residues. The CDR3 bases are TGCAGTGCGCCCGACAGGGGGCGGATGGGTGAGCAGTTCTTC. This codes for CSAPDRGRMGEQFF.

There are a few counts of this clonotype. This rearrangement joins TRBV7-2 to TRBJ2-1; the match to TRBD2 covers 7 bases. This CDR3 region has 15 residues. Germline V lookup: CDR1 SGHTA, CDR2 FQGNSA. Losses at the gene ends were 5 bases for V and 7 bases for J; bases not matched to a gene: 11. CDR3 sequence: CASSPTTSTGNEQFF. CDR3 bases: TGTGCCAGCAGCCCGACGACTAGCACTGGGAATGAGCAGTTCTTC.

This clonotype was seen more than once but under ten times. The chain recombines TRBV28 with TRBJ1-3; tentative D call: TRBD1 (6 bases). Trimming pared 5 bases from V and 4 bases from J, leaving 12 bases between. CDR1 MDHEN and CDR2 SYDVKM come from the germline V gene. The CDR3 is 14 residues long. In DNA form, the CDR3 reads TGTGCCAGCAGTCGCAGGGGATTCGGAAACACCATATATTTT. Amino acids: CASSRRGFGNTIYF.

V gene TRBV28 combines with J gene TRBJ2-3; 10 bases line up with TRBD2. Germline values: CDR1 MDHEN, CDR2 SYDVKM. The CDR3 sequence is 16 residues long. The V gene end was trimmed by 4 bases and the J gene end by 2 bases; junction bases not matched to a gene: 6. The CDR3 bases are TGTGCCAGCAGTTCACCGGGACTAGCGAACACAGATACGCAGTATTTT. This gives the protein CASSSPGLANTDTQYF. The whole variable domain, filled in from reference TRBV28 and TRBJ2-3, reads DVKVTQSSRYLVKRTGEKVFLECVQDMDHENMFWYRQDPGLGLRLIYFSYDVKMKEKGDIPEGYSVSREKKERFSLILESASTNQTSMYLCASSSPGLANTDTQYFGPGTRLTVL.

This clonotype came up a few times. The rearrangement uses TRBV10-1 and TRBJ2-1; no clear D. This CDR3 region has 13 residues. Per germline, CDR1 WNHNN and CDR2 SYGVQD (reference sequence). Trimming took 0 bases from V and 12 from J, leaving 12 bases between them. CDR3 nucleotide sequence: TGCGCCAGCAGTGAGTCGAGGTCAGGCCGGCAGTTCTTC. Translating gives CASSESRSGRQFF.

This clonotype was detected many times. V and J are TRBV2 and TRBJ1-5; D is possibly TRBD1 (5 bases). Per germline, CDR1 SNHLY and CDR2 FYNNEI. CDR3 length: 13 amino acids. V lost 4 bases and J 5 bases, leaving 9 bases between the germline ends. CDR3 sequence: CASSGREDQPQHF. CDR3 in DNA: TGTGCCAGCAGTGGCAGGGAGGATCAGCCCCAGCATTTT.

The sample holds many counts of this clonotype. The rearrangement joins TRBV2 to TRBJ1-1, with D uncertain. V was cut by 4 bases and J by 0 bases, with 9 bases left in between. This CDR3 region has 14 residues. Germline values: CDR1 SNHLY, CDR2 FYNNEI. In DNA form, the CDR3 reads TGTGCCAGCAGTGGGCGGCAGATGAACACTGAAGCTTTCTTT. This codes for CASSGRQMNTEAFF. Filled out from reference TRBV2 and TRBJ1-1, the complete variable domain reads EPEVTQTPSHQVTQMGQEVILRCVPISNHLYFYWYRQILGQKVEFLVSFYNNEISEKSEIFDDQFSVERPDGSNFTLKIRSTKLEDSAMYFCASSGRQMNTEAFFGQGTRLTVV.

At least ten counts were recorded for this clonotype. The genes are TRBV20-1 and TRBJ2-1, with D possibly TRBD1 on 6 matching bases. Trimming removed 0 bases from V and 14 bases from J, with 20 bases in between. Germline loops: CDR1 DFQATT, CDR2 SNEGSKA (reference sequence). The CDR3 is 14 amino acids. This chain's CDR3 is CSARDLRGQWSEFF. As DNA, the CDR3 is TGCAGTGCTAGAGACCTACGAGGACAGTGGAGTGAGTTCTTC.

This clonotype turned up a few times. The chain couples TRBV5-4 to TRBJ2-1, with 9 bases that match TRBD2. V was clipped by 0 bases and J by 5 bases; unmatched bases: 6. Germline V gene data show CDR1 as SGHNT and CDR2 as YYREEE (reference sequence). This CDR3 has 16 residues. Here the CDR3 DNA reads TGTGCCAGCAGCTTGGAAGGTAGCGGGAGACACAATGAGCAGTTCTTC. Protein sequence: CASSLEGSGRHNEQFF. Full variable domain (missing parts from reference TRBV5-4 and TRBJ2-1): ETGVTQSPTHLIKTRGQQVTLRCSSQSGHNTVSWYQQALGQGPQFIFQYYREEENGRGNFPPRFSGLQFPNYSSELNVNALELDDSALYLCASSLEGSGRHNEQFFGPGTRLTVL.

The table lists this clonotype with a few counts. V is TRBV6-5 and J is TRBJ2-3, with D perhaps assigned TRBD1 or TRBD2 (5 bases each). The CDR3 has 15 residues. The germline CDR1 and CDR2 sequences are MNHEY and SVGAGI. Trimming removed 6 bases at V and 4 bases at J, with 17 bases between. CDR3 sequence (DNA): TGTGCCAGCAGCCCGACAGCCCTGGGACCAGATACGCAGTATTTT. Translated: CASSPTALGPDTQYF.

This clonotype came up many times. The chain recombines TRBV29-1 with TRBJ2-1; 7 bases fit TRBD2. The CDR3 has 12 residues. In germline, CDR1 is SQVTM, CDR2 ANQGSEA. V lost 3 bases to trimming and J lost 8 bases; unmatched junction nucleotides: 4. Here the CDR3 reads CSVEAGVDEQFF. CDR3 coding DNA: TGCAGCGTTGAGGCGGGAGTGGATGAGCAGTTCTTC.

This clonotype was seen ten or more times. CDR3 sequence (DNA): TGTGCCAGCAGCAGACGGGAGAATCGGCCCTACGAGCAGTACTTC. It yields the protein CASSRRENRPYEQYF. The chain links TRBV9 to TRBJ2-7, with a tentative D call TRBD2 (6 bases). CDR3 length: 15 amino acids. In germline, CDR1 is SGDLS, CDR2 YYNGEE. The V gene lost 4 bases and the J gene lost 2 bases, with 16 bases spanning the gap.

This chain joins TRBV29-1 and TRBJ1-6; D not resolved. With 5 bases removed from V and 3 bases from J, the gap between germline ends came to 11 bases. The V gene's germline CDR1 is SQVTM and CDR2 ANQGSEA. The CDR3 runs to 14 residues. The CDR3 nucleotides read TGCAGCGTTTTGGACCGGGACTATAATTCACCCCTCCACTTT. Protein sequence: CSVLDRDYNSPLHF.

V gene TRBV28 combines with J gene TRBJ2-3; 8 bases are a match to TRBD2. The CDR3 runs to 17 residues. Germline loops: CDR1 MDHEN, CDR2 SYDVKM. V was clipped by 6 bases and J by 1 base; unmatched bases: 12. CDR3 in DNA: TGTGCCAGCAGCTATATTGGCGGGCGGGAGGGCACAGATACGCAGTATTTT. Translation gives CASSYIGGREGTDTQYF.

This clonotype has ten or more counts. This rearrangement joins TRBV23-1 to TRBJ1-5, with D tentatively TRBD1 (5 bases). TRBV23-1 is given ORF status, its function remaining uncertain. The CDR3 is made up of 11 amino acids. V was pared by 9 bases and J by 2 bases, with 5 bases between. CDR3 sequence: CARQGNQPQHF. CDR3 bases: TGCGCCAGACAGGGCAATCAGCCCCAGCATTTT.

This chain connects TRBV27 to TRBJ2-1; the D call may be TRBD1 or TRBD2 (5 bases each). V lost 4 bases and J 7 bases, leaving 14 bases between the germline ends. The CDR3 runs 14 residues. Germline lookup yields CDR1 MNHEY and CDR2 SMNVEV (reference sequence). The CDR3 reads CASSSGARGNEQFF. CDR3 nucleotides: TGTGCCAGCAGTTCCGGGGCCCGAGGGAATGAGCAGTTCTTC.

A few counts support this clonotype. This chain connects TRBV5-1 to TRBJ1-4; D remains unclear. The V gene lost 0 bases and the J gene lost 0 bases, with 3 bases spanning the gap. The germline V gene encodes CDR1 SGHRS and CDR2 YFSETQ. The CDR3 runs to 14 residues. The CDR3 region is CASSLAPTNEKLFF. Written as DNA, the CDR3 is TGCGCCAGCAGCTTGGCACCAACTAATGAAAAACTGTTTTTT.

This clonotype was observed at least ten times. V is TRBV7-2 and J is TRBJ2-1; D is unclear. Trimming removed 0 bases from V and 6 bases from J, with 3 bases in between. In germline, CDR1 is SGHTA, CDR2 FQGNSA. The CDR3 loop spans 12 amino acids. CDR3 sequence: CASSLASNEQFF. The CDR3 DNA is TGTGCCAGCAGCTTAGCCAGCAATGAGCAGTTCTTC. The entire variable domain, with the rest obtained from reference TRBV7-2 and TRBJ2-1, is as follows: GAGVSQSPSNKVTEKGKDVELRCDPISGHTALYWYRQSLGQGLEFLIYFQGNSAPDKSGLPSDRFSAERTGGSVSTLTIQRTQQEDSAVYLCASSLASNEQFFGPGTRLTVL.

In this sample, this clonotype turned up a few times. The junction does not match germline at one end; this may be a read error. The CDR3 loop is CASSLILGETQYF. The CDR3 DNA reads TGTGCTAGCAGCTTAATCCTCGGAGAGACCCAGTACTTC. The J gene is TRBJ2-5, the V gene TRBV7-7; unclear D gene. In germline, CDR1 is SSHAT, CDR2 FNYEAQ (reference sequence). The CDR3 loop spans 13 amino acids.

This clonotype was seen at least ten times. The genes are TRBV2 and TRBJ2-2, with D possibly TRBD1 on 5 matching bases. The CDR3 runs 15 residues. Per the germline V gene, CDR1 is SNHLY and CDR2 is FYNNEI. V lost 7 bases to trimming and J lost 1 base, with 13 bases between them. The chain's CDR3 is CASTTVQGNTGELFF. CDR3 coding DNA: TGTGCCAGCACCACTGTTCAGGGGAACACCGGGGAGCTGTTTTTT.

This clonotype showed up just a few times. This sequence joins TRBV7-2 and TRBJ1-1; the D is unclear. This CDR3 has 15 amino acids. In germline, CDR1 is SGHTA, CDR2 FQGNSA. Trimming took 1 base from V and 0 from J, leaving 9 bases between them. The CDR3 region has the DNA TGTGCCAGCAGCTTAGGCCCCCTAATGAACACTGAAGCTTTCTTT. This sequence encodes CASSLGPLMNTEAFF.